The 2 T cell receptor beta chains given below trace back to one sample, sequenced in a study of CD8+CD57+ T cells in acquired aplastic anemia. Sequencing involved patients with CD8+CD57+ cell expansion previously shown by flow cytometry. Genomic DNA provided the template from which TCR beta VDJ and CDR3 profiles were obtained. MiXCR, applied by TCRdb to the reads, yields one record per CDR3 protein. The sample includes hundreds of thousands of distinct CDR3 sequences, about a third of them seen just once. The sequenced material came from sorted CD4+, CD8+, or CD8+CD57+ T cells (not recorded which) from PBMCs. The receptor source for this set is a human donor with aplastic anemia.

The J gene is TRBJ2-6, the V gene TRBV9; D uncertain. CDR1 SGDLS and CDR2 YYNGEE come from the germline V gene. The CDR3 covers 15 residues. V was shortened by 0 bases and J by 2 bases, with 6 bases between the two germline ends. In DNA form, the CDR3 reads TGTGCCAGCAGCGTAGATGGCCCTGGGGCCAACGTCCTGACTTTC. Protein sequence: CASSVDGPGANVLTF.

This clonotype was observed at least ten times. The CDR3 protein is CASSHKPAGLADTYEQYF. CDR3 nucleotides: TGTGCCAGTAGTCATAAACCCGCCGGACTAGCGGACACCTACGAGCAGTACTTC. The chain carries TRBV19 and TRBJ2-7; 10 nucleotides align to TRBD2. Trimming at V came to 5 bases and at J to 2 bases, leaving 15 bases not matched to a gene. The CDR3 is 18 amino acids. Germline V gives CDR1 LNHDA, CDR2 SQIVND (reference sequence).